This is a list of T cell receptor beta chains from one sample in a study of T-cell memory formation after mild COVID-19. Each CDR3 protein is one row after TCRdb ran MiXCR on the 5' RACE reads. This sample has about half a million distinct CDR3 sequences, with about 18% found just once. Sequenced: PBMCs or a T cell subset sorted from them (not recorded which). These receptors all stem from an adult woman who had mild COVID-19 (a few samples of this study predate the infection). Cell type and time point are not known. Each CDR3 is given with its conserved first and last residue. Fields, in order: J gene, D gene, V gene, CDR3 length, clone size, CDR3 protein, CDR3 DNA. A D gene is named only where the DNA matches it firmly. Size values are once, few and many counts, or a class for expanded clones, and some rows have none.

J gene: TRBJ2-1
D gene: TRBD1
V gene: TRBV6-2/TRBV6-3
CDR3 length: 15
clone size: -
CDR3 protein: CASSYPGQGVGEQFF
CDR3 DNA: TGTGCCAGCAGTTATCCCGGACAGGGAGTGGGAGAGCAGTTCTTC

J gene: TRBJ2-7
D gene: TRBD1
V gene: TRBV5-1
CDR3 length: 14
clone size: -
CDR3 protein: CASSLGQGADEQYF
CDR3 DNA: TGCGCCAGCAGCTTGGGACAGGGGGCGGACGAGCAGTACTTC

J gene: TRBJ2-2
D gene: TRBD2
V gene: TRBV27
CDR3 length: 15
clone size: -
CDR3 protein: CAPPGRGGNTGELFF
CDR3 DNA: TGTGCCCCCCCGGGGCGGGGGGGCAATACCGGGGAGCTGTTTTTT

J gene: TRBJ2-7
D gene: -
V gene: TRBV20-1
CDR3 length: 13
clone size: few
CDR3 protein: CSAGTGVGREQYF
CDR3 DNA: TGCAGTGCTGGAACCGGGGTAGGAAGGGAGCAGTACTTC

J gene: TRBJ1-2
D gene: -
V gene: TRBV14
CDR3 length: 13
clone size: -
CDR3 protein: CASSNTQGFGYTF
CDR3 DNA: TGTGCCAGCAGCAACACGCAGGGGTTCGGCTACACCTTC

J gene: TRBJ2-1
D gene: -
V gene: TRBV5-1
CDR3 length: 15
clone size: -
CDR3 protein: CASSLTRLTHNEQFF
CDR3 DNA: TGCGCCAGCAGCTTGACGAGACTGACCCACAATGAGCAGTTCTTC

J gene: TRBJ1-1
D gene: -
V gene: TRBV9
CDR3 length: 15
clone size: few
CDR3 protein: CASSVEPLGDTEAFF
CDR3 DNA: TGTGCCAGCAGCGTAGAACCCCTAGGGGACACTGAAGCTTTCTTT

J gene: TRBJ2-7
D gene: TRBD2
V gene: TRBV3-1
CDR3 length: 13
clone size: few
CDR3 protein: CATLSGTSYEQYF
CDR3 DNA: TGTGCCACCCTTAGCGGGACTTCCTACGAGCAGTACTTC

J gene: TRBJ1-5
D gene: -
V gene: TRBV6-6
CDR3 length: 13
clone size: -
CDR3 protein: CASSPDSVQPQHF
CDR3 DNA: TGTGCCAGCAGCCCGGACAGCGTTCAGCCCCAGCATTTT

J gene: TRBJ1-1
D gene: TRBD1
V gene: TRBV12-3/TRBV12-4
CDR3 length: 15
clone size: -
CDR3 protein: CASSFTQGTGTEAFF
CDR3 DNA: TGTGCCAGCAGTTTCACCCAGGGGACAGGCACTGAAGCTTTCTTT

J gene: TRBJ2-7
D gene: TRBD1
V gene: TRBV24-1
CDR3 length: 15
clone size: -
CDR3 protein: CATSDPQGERDEQYF
CDR3 DNA: TGTGCCACCAGTGACCCACAGGGGGAAAGGGACGAGCAGTACTTC

J gene: TRBJ1-5
D gene: TRBD1
V gene: TRBV12-3/TRBV12-4
CDR3 length: 15
clone size: -
CDR3 protein: CASREDRELSQPQHF
CDR3 DNA: TGTGCCAGCAGGGAAGACAGGGAACTCAGTCAGCCCCAGCATTTT

J gene: TRBJ2-3
D gene: -
V gene: TRBV20-1
CDR3 length: 15
clone size: few
CDR3 protein: CSALTSRADTDTQYF
CDR3 DNA: TGCAGTGCTCTTACCTCAAGGGCAGACACAGATACGCAGTATTTT

J gene: TRBJ2-1
D gene: -
V gene: TRBV5-1
CDR3 length: 13
clone size: few
CDR3 protein: CASSLVSPDEQFF
CDR3 DNA: TGCGCCAGCAGCCTAGTCAGTCCCGATGAGCAGTTCTTC

J gene: TRBJ2-2
D gene: -
V gene: TRBV7-9
CDR3 length: 14
clone size: -
CDR3 protein: CASSLAPPTGELFF
CDR3 DNA: TGTGCCAGCAGCTTAGCTCCCCCCACCGGGGAGCTGTTTTTT

J gene: TRBJ2-5
D gene: -
V gene: TRBV6-6
CDR3 length: 16
clone size: -
CDR3 protein: CASSPWTDRRQETQYF
CDR3 DNA: TGTGCCAGCAGCCCCTGGACAGATAGGAGACAAGAGACCCAGTACTTC

J gene: TRBJ2-5
D gene: TRBD2
V gene: TRBV3-1
CDR3 length: 18
clone size: -
CDR3 protein: CASSRRTAGTSGRETQYF
CDR3 DNA: TGTGCCAGCAGCAGAAGGACCGCCGGGACTAGCGGGAGAGAGACCCAGTACTTC

J gene: TRBJ2-2
D gene: -
V gene: TRBV7-8
CDR3 length: 16
clone size: -
CDR3 protein: CASSLPGHANTGELFF
CDR3 DNA: TGTGCCAGCAGCCTTCCGGGCCACGCGAACACCGGGGAGCTGTTTTTT

J gene: TRBJ2-3
D gene: -
V gene: TRBV6-6
CDR3 length: 17
clone size: few
CDR3 protein: CASSSPSLADRTDTQYF
CDR3 DNA: TGTGCCAGCAGTTCCCCTTCTCTAGCAGACCGCACAGATACGCAGTATTTT

J gene: TRBJ2-7
D gene: -
V gene: TRBV27
CDR3 length: 12
clone size: many
CDR3 protein: CASSLLRGEQYF
CDR3 DNA: TGTGCCAGCAGTTTACTCAGGGGCGAGCAGTACTTC

J gene: TRBJ2-2
D gene: TRBD2
V gene: TRBV12-3/TRBV12-4
CDR3 length: 16
clone size: many
CDR3 protein: CASSKGLAGSTGELFF
CDR3 DNA: TGTGCCAGCAGCAAGGGACTAGCGGGGAGTACCGGGGAGCTGTTTTTT

J gene: TRBJ2-3
D gene: -
V gene: TRBV29-1
CDR3 length: 10
clone size: few
CDR3 protein: CSVETDTQYF
CDR3 DNA: TGCAGCGTCGAGACAGATACGCAGTATTTT

J gene: TRBJ2-1
D gene: -
V gene: TRBV6-2/TRBV6-3
CDR3 length: 11
clone size: -
CDR3 protein: CASSYLSEQFF
CDR3 DNA: TGTGCCAGCAGTTACCTCTCTGAGCAGTTCTTC

J gene: TRBJ2-7
D gene: TRBD2
V gene: TRBV10-3
CDR3 length: 14
clone size: few
CDR3 protein: CAISGGLGPEEQYF
CDR3 DNA: TGTGCCATCAGTGGGGGACTAGGGCCCGAGGAGCAGTACTTC

J gene: TRBJ1-3
D gene: TRBD1
V gene: TRBV5-1
CDR3 length: 17
clone size: many
CDR3 protein: CASSSTVRGPRGNTIYF
CDR3 DNA: TGCGCCAGCAGCTCTACTGTCAGGGGGCCAAGAGGAAACACCATATATTTT

J gene: TRBJ2-1
D gene: TRBD1
V gene: TRBV11-2
CDR3 length: 16
clone size: few
CDR3 protein: CASTPSGTAIDNEQFF
CDR3 DNA: TGTGCCAGCACCCCTTCCGGGACAGCAATTGACAATGAGCAGTTCTTC

J gene: TRBJ2-7
D gene: -
V gene: TRBV18
CDR3 length: 12
clone size: few
CDR3 protein: CASSHGGNEQYF
CDR3 DNA: TGTGCCAGCTCTCACGGCGGGAACGAGCAGTACTTC

J gene: TRBJ2-6
D gene: -
V gene: TRBV24-1
CDR3 length: 17
clone size: few
CDR3 protein: CATSDHTASSGANVLTF
CDR3 DNA: TGTGCCACCAGTGATCACACTGCCAGCTCTGGGGCCAACGTCCTGACTTTC

J gene: TRBJ1-1
D gene: -
V gene: TRBV5-1
CDR3 length: 12
clone size: -
CDR3 protein: CASSLEGSEAFF
CDR3 DNA: TGCGCCAGCAGCTTGGAGGGTTCAGAAGCTTTCTTT

J gene: TRBJ2-3
D gene: TRBD2
V gene: TRBV4-1
CDR3 length: 16
clone size: few
CDR3 protein: CASSQDGGGRTDTQYF
CDR3 DNA: TGCGCCAGCAGCCAAGATGGCGGGGGAAGGACAGATACGCAGTATTTT

J gene: TRBJ2-5
D gene: TRBD1
V gene: TRBV20-1
CDR3 length: 12
clone size: -
CDR3 protein: CSAGTGKETQYF
CDR3 DNA: TGCAGTGCTGGGACAGGAAAAGAGACCCAGTACTTC

J gene: TRBJ2-3
D gene: TRBD2
V gene: TRBV10-3
CDR3 length: 14
clone size: few
CDR3 protein: CAISPAGGTDTQYF
CDR3 DNA: TGTGCCATCAGTCCAGCGGGAGGCACAGATACGCAGTATTTT

J gene: TRBJ2-3
D gene: -
V gene: TRBV12-3/TRBV12-4
CDR3 length: 13
clone size: few
CDR3 protein: CASTGQILDTQYF
CDR3 DNA: TGTGCCAGCACAGGACAGATCCTAGATACGCAGTATTTT

J gene: TRBJ2-2
D gene: -
V gene: TRBV9
CDR3 length: 14
clone size: few
CDR3 protein: CASSVQVNTGELFF
CDR3 DNA: TGTGCCAGCAGCGTACAGGTGAACACCGGGGAGCTGTTTTTT

J gene: TRBJ2-7
D gene: -
V gene: TRBV10-3
CDR3 length: 13
clone size: -
CDR3 protein: CAIAEWSAYEQYF
CDR3 DNA: TGTGCCATCGCGGAGTGGTCAGCCTACGAGCAGTACTTC

J gene: TRBJ2-5
D gene: -
V gene: TRBV7-2
CDR3 length: 13
clone size: many
CDR3 protein: CASSLSLQETQYF
CDR3 DNA: TGTGCCAGCAGCCTAAGCCTCCAAGAGACCCAGTACTTC

J gene: TRBJ2-7
D gene: -
V gene: TRBV2
CDR3 length: 15
clone size: few
CDR3 protein: CASSEVNSSSYEQYF
CDR3 DNA: TGTGCCAGCAGTGAAGTTAACTCAAGCTCCTACGAGCAGTACTTC

J gene: TRBJ2-3
D gene: -
V gene: TRBV4-2
CDR3 length: 15
clone size: -
CDR3 protein: CASSQDPDSTDTQYF
CDR3 DNA: TGTGCCAGCAGCCAAGATCCGGATTCCACAGATACGCAGTATTTT

J gene: TRBJ1-2
D gene: TRBD1
V gene: TRBV12-3/TRBV12-4
CDR3 length: 15
clone size: -
CDR3 protein: CASSRDRASNYGYTF
CDR3 DNA: TGTGCCAGCAGTAGGGACAGGGCCTCTAACTATGGCTACACCTTC

J gene: TRBJ2-2
D gene: -
V gene: TRBV5-1
CDR3 length: 14
clone size: few
CDR3 protein: CASRVWVQAGELFF
CDR3 DNA: TGCGCCAGCAGAGTGTGGGTGCAGGCCGGGGAGCTGTTTTTT

J gene: TRBJ2-7
D gene: TRBD1
V gene: TRBV9
CDR3 length: 16
clone size: many
CDR3 protein: CASSVGPRGRAYEQYF
CDR3 DNA: TGTGCCAGCAGCGTCGGGCCCAGGGGGCGAGCCTACGAGCAGTACTTC

J gene: TRBJ1-6
D gene: TRBD1
V gene: TRBV5-6
CDR3 length: 14
clone size: -
CDR3 protein: CASSPGQSNSPLHF
CDR3 DNA: TGTGCCAGCAGCCCGGGACAGAGTAATTCACCCCTCCACTTT

J gene: TRBJ2-5
D gene: -
V gene: TRBV9
CDR3 length: 15
clone size: few
CDR3 protein: CASSVDQPGQETQYF
CDR3 DNA: TGTGCCAGCAGCGTAGACCAGCCCGGCCAAGAGACCCAGTACTTC

J gene: TRBJ2-6
D gene: -
V gene: TRBV14
CDR3 length: 17
clone size: -
CDR3 protein: CASSQETGITGANVLTF
CDR3 DNA: TGTGCCAGCAGCCAAGAAACAGGGATCACTGGGGCCAACGTCCTGACTTTC

J gene: TRBJ2-1
D gene: -
V gene: TRBV5-1
CDR3 length: 13
clone size: few
CDR3 protein: CASSSDNYNEQFF
CDR3 DNA: TGCGCCAGCAGCTCGGACAATTACAATGAGCAGTTCTTC

J gene: TRBJ1-5
D gene: -
V gene: TRBV24-1
CDR3 length: 14
clone size: -
CDR3 protein: CATSDLSKAGPQHF
CDR3 DNA: TGTGCCACCAGTGATTTGTCCAAAGCGGGGCCCCAGCATTTT

J gene: TRBJ1-6
D gene: -
V gene: TRBV27
CDR3 length: 17
clone size: -
CDR3 protein: CASSLEASSSYNSPLHF
CDR3 DNA: TGTGCCAGCAGTTTAGAGGCCAGTAGCTCCTATAATTCACCCCTCCACTTT

J gene: TRBJ2-1
D gene: TRBD2
V gene: TRBV9
CDR3 length: 18
clone size: few
CDR3 protein: CASSVEGASGTRVDEQFF
CDR3 DNA: TGTGCCAGCAGCGTAGAAGGGGCTAGCGGGACTCGAGTCGATGAGCAGTTCTTC

J gene: TRBJ2-7
D gene: TRBD2
V gene: TRBV30
CDR3 length: 14
clone size: -
CDR3 protein: CAWSAVAGWGEQYF
CDR3 DNA: TGTGCCTGGAGTGCAGTAGCGGGATGGGGTGAGCAGTACTTC

J gene: TRBJ1-2
D gene: TRBD1
V gene: TRBV7-3
CDR3 length: 15
clone size: many
CDR3 protein: CASSLKTGGYYGYTF
CDR3 DNA: TGTGCCAGCAGCTTGAAGACAGGGGGGTACTATGGCTACACCTTC

J gene: TRBJ2-7
D gene: -
V gene: TRBV7-9
CDR3 length: 14
clone size: -
CDR3 protein: CASSRGQGIYEQYF
CDR3 DNA: TGTGCCAGCAGCCGTGGGCAGGGCATCTACGAGCAGTACTTC

J gene: TRBJ1-5
D gene: -
V gene: TRBV12-3/TRBV12-4
CDR3 length: 15
clone size: -
CDR3 protein: CASSLGGFANQPQHF
CDR3 DNA: TGTGCCAGCAGTTTAGGGGGTTTTGCAAATCAGCCCCAGCATTTT

J gene: TRBJ2-7
D gene: TRBD1
V gene: TRBV12-3/TRBV12-4
CDR3 length: 15
clone size: many
CDR3 protein: CASRKGTEFPYEQYF
CDR3 DNA: TGTGCCAGCAGGAAAGGGACAGAATTTCCCTACGAGCAGTACTTC

J gene: TRBJ1-5
D gene: TRBD1
V gene: TRBV24-1
CDR3 length: 16
clone size: few
CDR3 protein: CATSDAGTDIDQPQHF
CDR3 DNA: TGTGCCACCAGTGATGCCGGGACAGACATCGATCAGCCCCAGCATTTT